These 16 T cell receptor beta chains share one sample of origin, sequenced in a study of spatial heterogeneity in lung cancer. Study-level findings and limits: Higher tumor mutation counts went along with higher counts of expanded intratumoral alpha and beta TCRs.

TCRdb called the 5' RACE reads again in MiXCR, with one record for every CDR3 protein. Of around 9,800 distinct CDR3 sequences listed, around 8% were seen once; the top ten hold about 22%. Their cognate antigens are unknown. Time point noted: sample taken at primary tumor resection. The material was lung tumor tissue, obtained at surgery. Source of these receptors: a female donor with early-stage non-small cell lung cancer.

This clonotype was recorded many times. Mismatch with germline at one junction end may stem from a read error. Little can be read into the size of this beta chain, an off-target read in a library designed for alpha chains. The gene calls are TRBV5-1 and TRBJ1-5; the D is unclear. Germline CDR1 SGHRS, CDR2 YFSETQ. The CDR3 is made up of 15 amino acids. CDR3 sequence: CASSLGIMGNQPQHF. The DNA for the CDR3 is TGCGCCAGCAGTTTGGGGATTATGGGCAATCAGCCCCAGCATTTT.

This clonotype was observed at least ten times. This beta chain is a stray sequence in a library constructed for alpha chains; its clone size is not meaningful. CDR3 loop: CASSSRGRTNTEAFF. As DNA, the CDR3 is TGCGCCAGCAGCTCGAGGGGCCGGACGAACACTGAAGCTTTCTTT. V gene TRBV5-1 combines with J gene TRBJ1-1; D might be TRBD1 (5 bases). This CDR3 has 15 amino acids. Germline-derived CDR1 and CDR2 are SGHRS and YFSETQ. The V end lost 3 bases, the J end lost 1 base, and 13 bases lay between the germline ends.

This clonotype was counted many times. This beta chain slipped into a library made for alpha chains as a stray read, so its size is not meaningful. The rearrangement links TRBV30 to TRBJ2-2, with D perhaps matching TRBD1 (5 bases). Germline V gives CDR1 GTSNPN, CDR2 SVGIG (reference sequence). Trimming took off 2 bases at V and 4 bases at J, with 14 bases between the two ends. CDR3 length equals 15 residues. The CDR3 is CAWSPPDRATGELFF. In DNA form, the CDR3 reads TGTGCCTGGAGTCCTCCCGACAGAGCCACCGGGGAGCTGTTTTTT.

Ten or more counts support this clonotype. This beta chain represents an off-target read in a library built for alpha chains; its size is of limited meaning. This rearrangement joins TRBV10-3 to TRBJ2-5, with D perhaps TRBD1 or TRBD2 (5 bases each). Per germline, CDR1 ENHRY and CDR2 SYGVKD. The CDR3 is 15 amino acids. Between the trimmed V and J ends, which lost 2 bases and 4 bases, there was a span of 14 bases. CDR3: CAISERNWGIETQYF. The CDR3 coding sequence is TGTGCCATCAGTGAGCGCAACTGGGGGATAGAGACCCAGTACTTC.

This clonotype was picked up a small number of times. Found in a library prepared for alpha chains, this beta chain is an off-target read, and its abundance has little meaning. V and J are TRBV14 and TRBJ1-6; D possibly corresponds to TRBD1 (6 bases). Germline V gives CDR1 SGHDN, CDR2 FVKESK. Trimming took off 4 bases at V and 3 bases at J, with 13 bases between the two ends. The CDR3 is 16 amino acids. CDR3 nucleotides: TGTGCCAGCAGCCCCGGACAGATCATCTATAATTCACCCCTCCACTTT. Protein sequence: CASSPGQIIYNSPLHF.

In its sample, this clonotype was seen many times. A library prepared for alpha chains yielded this beta chain as an off-target read; its size is of little meaning. V gene TRBV12-5 combines with J gene TRBJ2-2; D is undetermined. Trimming left V 5 bases short and J 6 bases short, with 7 bases between. CDR1 and CDR2 from the germline V gene are LGHNT and FRNRAP. The length of the CDR3 is 12 residues. CDR3 residues: CASGTGAGELFF. In nucleotides, the CDR3 is TGTGCTAGTGGTACCGGAGCCGGGGAGCTGTTTTTT.

In its sample, this clonotype ranks as medium-sized. This beta chain is a stray read from a library made for alpha chains; its abundance is not meaningful. The chain is built from TRBV12-3 or TRBV12-4 and TRBJ1-2; 7 bases are a match to TRBD1. J was trimmed by 4 bases and V by 6 bases; bases with no gene match: 14. This CDR3 contains 16 residues. CDR3 sequence reads: CASRQPGQILPYGYTF. CDR3 bases: TGTGCCAGCAGGCAACCGGGACAGATTTTGCCCTATGGCTACACCTTC.

This clonotype has at least ten counts. This beta chain appears as a stray read in a library generated for alpha chains; its size is not informative. This rearrangement joins TRBV20-1 to TRBJ2-7, with D possibly being TRBD1 (6 bases). Germline CDR1 DFQATT, CDR2 SNEGSKA (reference sequence). This CDR3 is built from 12 residues. V lost 4 bases to trimming and J lost 0 bases, with 7 bases between them. The CDR3 here is CSATDSSYEQYF. The CDR3 region has the DNA TGCAGTGCTACGGACAGCTCCTACGAGCAGTACTTC.

Of note for this clonotype: With the library built for alpha chains, this beta chain is off target and its frequency is not meaningful. V gene TRBV23-1 combines with J gene TRBJ2-2; the D is unclear. TRBV23-1 is marked as an open reading frame, function uncertain. This CDR3 is 13 amino acids long. The ends were cut back, 3 bases at V and 2 bases at J, with 4 bases in the middle. The CDR3 protein is CASSHPNTGELFF. The CDR3 DNA sequence: TGCGCCAGCAGTCATCCAAACACCGGGGAGCTGTTTTTT.

This clonotype was counted many times. This beta chain is an off-target read within a library intended for alpha chains, so its frequency means little. The CDR3 nucleotides are TGTGCCAGCAGCCCAATGCAGAGCACAGATACGCAGTATTTT. Translation gives CASSPMQSTDTQYF. V and J are TRBV9 and TRBJ2-3; D is undetermined. The CDR3 spans 14 residues. Germline V gives CDR1 SGDLS, CDR2 YYNGEE. V was trimmed by 4 bases and J by 0 bases, leaving 9 bases between them.

Ten or more counts support this clonotype. The library was prepared for alpha chains; this beta chain is a stray read, so its frequency means little. CDR3 sequence (DNA): TGTGCCAGCAAGTGGCAGATCTATGGCTACACCTTC. This codes for CASKWQIYGYTF. The rearrangement uses TRBV2 and TRBJ1-2; D not resolved. Germline V gives CDR1 SNHLY, CDR2 FYNNEI. Trimming removed 7 bases at V and 4 bases at J, with 10 bases between. The CDR3 length is 12 residues.

In its sample, this clonotype is medium-sized. Little can be read into the size of this beta chain, an off-target read in a library designed for alpha chains. This chain links TRBV7-6 with TRBJ2-1, with 8 bases that match TRBD2. With 5 bases clipped from V and 4 bases from J, the junction kept 13 bases outside the gene matches. Germline CDR1 reads SGHVS; CDR2 reads FNYEAQ. The CDR3 is 17 amino acids. The CDR3 DNA sequence: TGTGCCAGCAGCCCTGGGTCGGGGGGGGCTTTTTACAATGAGCAGTTCTTC. Protein: CASSPGSGGAFYNEQFF.

This clonotype was counted at least ten times. Found in a library prepared for alpha chains, this beta chain is an off-target read, and its abundance has little meaning. The chain employs TRBV24-1 and TRBJ2-1; 7 nucleotides line up with TRBD1. Germline-derived CDR1 and CDR2 are KGHDR and SFDVKD. After removal of 0 bases from V and 6 bases from J, the junction contained 10 bases not matched to a gene. CDR3 size: 17 residues. CDR3 nucleotide sequence: TGTGCCACCAGTGATTTGAGGGGGCCTAGGGATCCCAATGAGCAGTTCTTC. Translated: CATSDLRGPRDPNEQFF.

This clonotype was recorded many times. This beta chain represents an off-target read in a library built for alpha chains; its size is of limited meaning. The chain uses TRBV27 and TRBJ2-2; 15 bases match TRBD2. J lost 5 bases, V lost 6 bases, and 7 bases had no gene match. Germline CDR1 and CDR2: MNHEY and SMNVEV (reference sequence). This CDR3 region has 17 residues. The CDR3 spells CASRRGLAGGQTGELFF. CDR3 bases: TGTGCCAGCAGACGCGGACTAGCGGGGGGGCAAACCGGGGAGCTGTTTTTT.

This clonotype came up many times. This beta chain lies outside the target of a library built for alpha chains; its clone size means little. The chain combines TRBV7-2 with TRBJ2-1; 8 bases match TRBD1. Looked up from germline, CDR1 is SGHTA and CDR2 is FQGNSA. V shed 4 bases and J 7 bases; nucleotides not matched to a gene: 6. CDR3 length: 14 amino acids. This CDR3 reads CASSYRTGGNEQFF. CDR3 bases: TGTGCCAGCAGCTATCGCACAGGGGGGAATGAGCAGTTCTTC.

In its sample, this clonotype is medium-sized. Since the library was made to target alpha chains, this beta chain is a stray read and its abundance is not meaningful. V and J are TRBV6-4 and TRBJ2-3; D is unclear. CDR3 length: 15 amino acids. V was cut by 4 bases and J by 5 bases, with 16 bases left in between. Germline V gene lookup returns CDR1 MRHNA and CDR2 SNTAGT. CDR3 in amino acids: CASSVYGSQGDTQYF. Here the CDR3 DNA reads TGTGCCAGCAGTGTTTATGGTTCGCAAGGAGATACGCAGTATTTT.